This entry describes one TCR beta chain. As yet, its antigen is unknown. The CDR3 is 15 amino acids. Losses at the gene ends were 8 bases for V and 4 bases for J; bases not matched to a gene: 2. From germline, CDR1 is MNHEY and CDR2 SVGEGT. TCRdb reanalysed the 5' RACE reads using MiXCR and keeps one entry per CDR3 protein. The sample contains 450,000 or so distinct CDR3 sequences, around a quarter of which appear only once. The data originate from a study of T-cell memory formation after mild COVID-19. Study summary: TCR clusters showed largely donor specificity. Overall study findings and caveats: In pre-infection memory, a portion of responding clones appeared, which suggested that cross-reactive memory joined. CD4/CD8 balance held among clones contracting day 15 to 85, and later expanders leaned CD4+. Confirmation of SARS-CoV-2 specificity was lacking for second-wave clones peaking day 37.

Sequencing was performed on PBMCs or a T cell subset sorted from them (not recorded which). This TCR came from an adult woman who had mild COVID-19 (a few samples of this study predate the infection). Cell type and time point are not known. The chain combines TRBV6-2 or TRBV6-3 with TRBJ2-1, with 16 positions matching TRBD2. The CDR3 DNA is TGTGCCAGCGGGACTAGCGGGAGGGAGTACAATGAGCAGTTCTTC. It codes for CASGTSGREYNEQFF.